This T cell receptor beta chain is drawn from a study of T cell responses to AZD1222 COVID-19 vaccine. With 6 bases clipped from V and 3 bases from J, the junction kept 2 bases outside the gene matches. CDR3 length equals 13 residues. Here immunoSEQ multiplex PCR was the method, and the copy in TCRdb shows in-frame clones only, minus some. The sample shows 120,000 to 150,000 clones, approximately 90% of them seen only once. Second doses that came at about 4 or about 12 weeks were put together. Sequences were derived from peripheral blood, sampled 28 days after the second AZD1222 dose. The V and J genes are TRBV12-3 or TRBV12-4 and TRBJ2-7; 10 bases match TRBD1. The clonotype was recovered from an adult who received the AZD1222 COVID-19 vaccine. The CDR3 protein is CASSGDRGYEQYF. CDR3 DNA: TGTGCCAGCAGCGGGGACAGGGGCTACGAGCAGTACTTC.